This T cell receptor beta chain derives from a study of blood T cell repertoires in COVID-19. TCRdb's copy holds only in-frame clones and misses some; the assay was immunoSEQ multiplex PCR. The table lists under 300,000 clones, 65% to 80% of them singletons. The ends were cut back, 5 bases at V and 6 bases at J, with 16 bases in the middle. Germline V gene sequence: CDR1 SEHNR, CDR2 FQNEAQ (reference sequence). The CDR3 loop spans 15 amino acids. The sequencing sample was made of peripheral blood. The rearrangement links TRBV7-9 to TRBJ1-4, with a possible D match to TRBD1 (5 bases). The origin of this receptor is a woman in her thirties or forties with active or convalescent COVID-19. The CDR3 spells CASSGGARGYEKLFF. CDR3 bases: TGTGCCAGCAGCGGAGGGGCGAGGGGATATGAAAAACTGTTTTTT.